The 11 T cell receptor beta chains below were found in one sample sequenced in a study of T cell responses to AZD1222 COVID-19 vaccine. Sequenced by immunoSEQ multiplex PCR; TCRdb stores in-frame clones only, minus some. The sample includes 120,000 or so clones, approximately 90% of them seen just once. This specimen consisted of peripheral blood, obtained on day 0 of AZD1222 vaccination. Every receptor here comes from an adult in good health.

Only a few counts were recorded for this clone. In the same sample, other DNA sequences code for this CDR3. This chain uses TRBV27 with TRBJ1-3; D remains unclear. The CDR3 consists of 15 residues. CDR1 MNHEY and CDR2 SMNVEV come from the germline V gene (reference sequence). Deletions cut 0 bases from V and 0 bases from J, with 6 bases between. The CDR3 protein is CASSLSGSSGNTIYF. The CDR3 DNA follows: TGTGCCAGCAGTTTATCGGGCAGCTCTGGAAACACCATATATTTT.

This clone was picked up a small number of times. This chain uses TRBV9 with TRBJ1-3, with D possibly TRBD1 on 5 matching bases. V lost 0 bases and J 2 bases, leaving 12 bases between the germline ends. The germline V gene encodes CDR1 SGDLS and CDR2 YYNGEE. The CDR3 consists of 16 residues. This CDR3 is CASSVVAQGAGNTIYF. Written as DNA, the CDR3 is TGTGCCAGCAGCGTAGTGGCCCAGGGAGCTGGAAACACCATATATTTT.

The chain recombines TRBV28 with TRBJ2-6; 7 bases align to TRBD1. Losses at the gene ends were 2 bases for V and 2 bases for J; bases not matched to a gene: 9. The length of the CDR3 is 18 residues. Germline V gene sequence: CDR1 MDHEN, CDR2 SYDVKM. As DNA, the CDR3 is TGTGCCAGCAGTTTACCCGTAATCCAGGGGGCTGGGGCCAACGTCCTGACTTTC. Translating gives CASSLPVIQGAGANVLTF.

This clone was observed a handful of times. The chain has TRBV5-6 and TRBJ2-7; D gene ambiguous. Germline V gives CDR1 SGHDT, CDR2 YYEEEE. The V and J ends lost 4 bases and 4 bases respectively, with 9 bases between them. The CDR3 runs 12 residues. The CDR3 DNA is TGTGCCAGCAGCGTTGGCTCTTACGAGCAGTACTTC. This sequence encodes CASSVGSYEQYF. Full variable domain (remainder filled in from reference TRBV5-6 and TRBJ2-7): DAGVTQSPTHLIKTRGQQVTLRCSPKSGHDTVSWYQQALGQGPQFIFQYYEEEERQRGNFPDRFSGHQFPNYSSELNVNALLLGDSALYLCASSVGSYEQYFGPGTRLTVT.

This chain uses TRBV6-2 or TRBV6-3 with TRBJ1-2; the D is unclear. The ends were cut back, 0 bases at V and 4 bases at J, with 6 bases in the middle. CDR1 and CDR2 (germline): MNHEY, SVGEGT. CDR3 length equals 13 residues. The CDR3 DNA reads TGTGCCAGCAGTTACTCAACCGGCTATGGCTACACCTTC. Translating it yields CASSYSTGYGYTF.

The chain combines TRBV7-2 with TRBJ2-4; D uncertain. The CDR3 covers 15 residues. The ends were cut back, 6 bases at V and 9 bases at J, with 21 bases in the middle. Per the germline V gene, CDR1 is SGHTA and CDR2 is FQGNSA. The CDR3 loop reads CASSHRQRPPGIQYF. CDR3 coding DNA: TGTGCCAGCAGTCACCGTCAGCGCCCCCCGGGCATTCAGTACTTC.

This chain uses TRBV5-8 with TRBJ2-3; D unclear. The V and J ends lost 0 bases and 1 base respectively, with 9 bases between them. The CDR3 loop spans 15 amino acids. Germline V gene lookup returns CDR1 SGHTS and CDR2 YDEGEE. CDR3 nucleotide sequence: TGTGCCAGCAGCTTGGAACGGGTACGCACAGATACGCAGTATTTT. Its translation: CASSLERVRTDTQYF.

This clone was observed a single time. In DNA, the CDR3 is TGCGCCAGCAGGGGACAGGGCAATCAGCCCCAGCATTTT. Protein: CASRGQGNQPQHF. The chain uses TRBV10-2 and TRBJ1-5; TRBD1 aligns across 8 bases. The CDR3 runs to 13 residues. V shed 6 bases and J 2 bases; nucleotides not matched to a gene: 0. Germline values: CDR1 WSHSY, CDR2 SAAADI.

V is TRBV28 and J is TRBJ2-1, with 9 bases lining up with TRBD2. The V gene end was trimmed by 5 bases and the J gene end by 7 bases; junction bases not matched to a gene: 15. This CDR3 has 17 amino acids. The germline gives CDR1 MDHEN, CDR2 SYDVKM. CDR3 sequence: CASSPRPGLAKSNEQFF. DNA of the CDR3: TGTGCCAGCAGTCCCCGCCCGGGACTAGCTAAGTCGAATGAGCAGTTCTTC.

This rearrangement joins TRBV4-1 to TRBJ1-4; 8 bases line up with TRBD1. Germline-derived CDR1 and CDR2 are MGHRA and YSYEKL. CDR3 length: 16 residues. Unmatched junction bases numbered 7, after V lost 0 bases and J lost 7 bases. This CDR3 reads CASSQDLQGAGEKLFF. The CDR3 DNA reads TGCGCCAGCAGCCAAGATCTTCAGGGGGCGGGTGAAAAACTGTTTTTT.

This clone was found once. In nucleotides, the CDR3 is TGTGCCAGTAGATGGGGCCCGACCGAAGCCAAAAACATTCAGTACTTC. Its protein is CASRWGPTEAKNIQYF. V and J are TRBV19 and TRBJ2-4, with a possible D match to TRBD1 (5 bases). The CDR3 is made up of 16 amino acids. Trimming took 6 bases from V and 0 from J, leaving 15 bases between them. Germline V lookup: CDR1 LNHDA, CDR2 SQIVND (reference sequence). The complete variable domain, with remaining parts taken from reference TRBV19 and TRBJ2-4, reads DGGITQSPKYLFRKEGQNVTLSCEQNLNHDAMYWYRQDPGQGLRLIYYSQIVNDFQKGDIAEGYSVSREKKESFPLTVTSAQKNPTAFYLCASRWGPTEAKNIQYFGAGTRLSVL.